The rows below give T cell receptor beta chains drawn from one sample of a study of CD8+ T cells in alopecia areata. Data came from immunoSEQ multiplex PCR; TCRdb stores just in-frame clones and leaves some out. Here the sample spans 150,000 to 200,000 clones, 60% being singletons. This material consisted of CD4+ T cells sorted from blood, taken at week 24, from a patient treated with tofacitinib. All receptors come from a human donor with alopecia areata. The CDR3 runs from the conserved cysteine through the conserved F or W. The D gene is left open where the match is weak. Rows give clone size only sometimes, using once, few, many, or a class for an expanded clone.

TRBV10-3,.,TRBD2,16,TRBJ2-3,TGTGCCATCAGTAAGAGGACTAGCGTACCCACAGATACGCAGTATTTT,CAISKRTSVPTDTQYF
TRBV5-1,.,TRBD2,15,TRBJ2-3,TGCGCCAGCAGCTCTAGCGGGAAGGGCACAGATACGCAGTATTTT,CASSSSGKGTDTQYF
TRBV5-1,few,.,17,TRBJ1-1,TGCGCCAGCAGCTTGGGCCGCGGGGTACAGGGGAACACTGAAGCTTTCTTT,CASSLGRGVQGNTEAFF
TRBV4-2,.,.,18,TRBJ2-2,TGTGCCAGCAGCCAAGATCCCGTGTTCGGGGGGAACACCGGGGAGCTGTTTTTT,CASSQDPVFGGNTGELFF
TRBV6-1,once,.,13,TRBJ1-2,TGTGCCAGCAGTGAAAACGCCTGGGATGGCTACACCTTC,CASSENAWDGYTF
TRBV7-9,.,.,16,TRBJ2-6,TGTGCCAGCAGCTTAGGTGGTGTGGCTGGGGCCAACGTCCTGACTTTC,CASSLGGVAGANVLTF
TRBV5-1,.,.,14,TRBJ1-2,TGCGCCAGCAGCTTGGCTGCGGAGGGCGCTGGCTACACCTTC,CASSLAAEGAGYTF
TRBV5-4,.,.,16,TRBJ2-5,TGTGCCAGCAGCACAGGGGGACTAGCCAGGCAAGAGACCCAGTACTTC,CASSTGGLARQETQYF
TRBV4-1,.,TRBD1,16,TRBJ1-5,TGCGCCAGCAGCCAAGAGGGACAGGGGGCTGGACAGCCCCAGCATTTT,CASSQEGQGAGQPQHF
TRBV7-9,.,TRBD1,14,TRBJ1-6,TGTGCCAGCAGCTTCCGGACAGGCCATTCACCCCTCCACTTT,CASSFRTGHSPLHF
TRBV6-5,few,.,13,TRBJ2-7,TGTGCCAGCAGTTCAGGGCCGGTGTTTGGGCAGTACTTC,CASSSGPVFGQYF
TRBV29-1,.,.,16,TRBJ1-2,TGCAGCGCCTTAGGGACAACGATACTTCCTAACTATGGCTACACCTTC,CSALGTTILPNYGYTF
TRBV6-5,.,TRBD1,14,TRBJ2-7,TGTGCCAGCAGTTCACGGGACAGGGGAGGTGAGCAGTACTTC,CASSSRDRGGEQYF
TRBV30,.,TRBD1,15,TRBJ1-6,TGTGCCTGGAGTGTAACGGGACAGGGGAGGTCACCCCTCCACTTT,CAWSVTGQGRSPLHF
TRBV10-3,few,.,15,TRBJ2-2,TGTGCCATCCTCATTTCAGGGTTTGACACCGGGGAGCTGTTTTTT,CAILISGFDTGELFF
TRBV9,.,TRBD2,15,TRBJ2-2,TGTGCCAGCAGCGTAACGGGGGGTGGCACCGGGGAGCTGTTTTTT,CASSVTGGGTGELFF
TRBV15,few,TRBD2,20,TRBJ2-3,TGTGCCACCAGCTCCCCGGGGACTAGCGGGGGCCCCTCCCTTTGGGATACGCAGTATTTT,CATSSPGTSGGPSLWDTQYF
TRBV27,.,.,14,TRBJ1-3,TGTGCCAGCAGAAAGCGGGGCGGTGGAAACACCATATATTTT,CASRKRGGGNTIYF
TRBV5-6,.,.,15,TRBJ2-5,TGTGCCAGCAGCCGAAACTCCGAAGGTAGCGAGACCCAGTACTTC,CASSRNSEGSETQYF
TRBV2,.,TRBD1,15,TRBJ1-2,TGTGCCAGCGGACGAGAGGGACAGGGATTGAGCGGCTACACCTTC,CASGREGQGLSGYTF
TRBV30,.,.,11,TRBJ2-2,TGTGCCTGGACGAGGTCCGGGGAGCTGTTTTTT,CAWTRSGELFF
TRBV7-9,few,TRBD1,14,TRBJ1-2,TGTGCCAGCAGCCTAAAGACAGGGCCCTATGGCTACACCTTC,CASSLKTGPYGYTF
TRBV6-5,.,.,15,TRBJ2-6,TGTGCCAGCAGTCCCGGATACTCTGGGGCCAACGTCCTGACTTTC,CASSPGYSGANVLTF
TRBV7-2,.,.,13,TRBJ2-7,TGTGCCAGCAGCTTAGCCGCCGGCTACGAGCAGTACTTC,CASSLAAGYEQYF
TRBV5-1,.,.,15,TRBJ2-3,TGCGCCAGCAGCTTGACGGTTGGGAGCACAGATACGCAGTATTTT,CASSLTVGSTDTQYF
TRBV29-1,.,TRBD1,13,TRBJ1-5,TGCAGCGCAAGACAGGGAAGCAATCAGCCCCAGCATTTT,CSARQGSNQPQHF
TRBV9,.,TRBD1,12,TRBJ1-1,TGTGCCAGCAGCGTTGGGGACAGGGAGGCTTTCTTT,CASSVGDREAFF
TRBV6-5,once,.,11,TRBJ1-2,TGTGCCAGCGGACGTAACTATGGCTACACCTTC,CASGRNYGYTF
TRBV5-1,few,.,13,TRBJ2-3,TGCGCCAGCAGTCGGGGATTCACAGATACGCAGTATTTT,CASSRGFTDTQYF
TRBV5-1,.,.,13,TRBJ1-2,TGCGCCAGCACCCCTGACGGGGCCTATGGCTACACCTTC,CASTPDGAYGYTF
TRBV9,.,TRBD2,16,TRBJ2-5,TGTGCCAGCAGCGTAGGTCCGGGACTAGGCCAAGAGACCCAGTACTTC,CASSVGPGLGQETQYF
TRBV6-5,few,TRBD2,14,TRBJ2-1,TGTGCCAGCAGCCGACTAGCGGGGGTTGGTGAGCAGTTCTTC,CASSRLAGVGEQFF
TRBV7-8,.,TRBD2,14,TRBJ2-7,TGTGCCAGCAGCCTAGGACTAGCGGGGGGCGAGCAGTACTTC,CASSLGLAGGEQYF
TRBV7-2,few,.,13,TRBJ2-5,TGTGCCAGCACGAGGGGGGCCCAAGAGACCCAGTACTTC,CASTRGAQETQYF
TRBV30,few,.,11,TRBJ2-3,TGTGCCTGGAAGGGCGCAGATACGCAGTATTTT,CAWKGADTQYF
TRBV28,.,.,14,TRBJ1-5,TGTGCCAGCATAGGGACGGAACGCAATCAGCCCCAGCATTTT,CASIGTERNQPQHF
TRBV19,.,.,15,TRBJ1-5,TGTGCCAGTAGTGCGACAGGAGGCAGCAATCAGCCCCAGCATTTT,CASSATGGSNQPQHF
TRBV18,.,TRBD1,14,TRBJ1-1,TGTGCCAGCTCTCCCGGACAGGGGAACACTGAAGCTTTCTTT,CASSPGQGNTEAFF
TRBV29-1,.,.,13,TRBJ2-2,TGCAGCGCTGCCACAGGGAACACCGGGGAGCTGTTTTTT,CSAATGNTGELFF
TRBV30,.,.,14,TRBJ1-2,TGTGCCTGGCGGAGGTCAGGGGTAAGGGGTGGCTACACCTTC,CAWRRSGVRGGYTF
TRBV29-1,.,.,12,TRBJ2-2,TGCAGCGTAGACGTGAGGGCCGGGGAGCTGTTTTTT,CSVDVRAGELFF
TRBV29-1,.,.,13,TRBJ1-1,TGCAGCGTTGTTAGACAGATGAACACTGAAGCTTTCTTT,CSVVRQMNTEAFF
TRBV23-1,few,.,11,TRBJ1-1,TGCGCCAGCAACCCGTACTTCCGAGCTTTCTTT,CASNPYFRAFF
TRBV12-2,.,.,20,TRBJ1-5,TGTGCAAGTCGCTTAGCTTTTGGGCGTTTGGCATCCTATAGCAATCAGCCCCAGCATTTT,CASRLAFGRLASYSNQPQHF
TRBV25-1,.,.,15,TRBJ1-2,TGTGCCAGCAGTCAAACAGGGATGCGGGCCTATGGCTACACCTTC,CASSQTGMRAYGYTF
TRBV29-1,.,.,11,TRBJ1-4,TGCAGCGTCGAACAAAATGAAAAACTGTTTTTT,CSVEQNEKLFF
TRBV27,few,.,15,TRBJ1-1,TGTGCCAGCAGTCCCGACAGGTATATGAACACTGAAGCTTTCTTT,CASSPDRYMNTEAFF
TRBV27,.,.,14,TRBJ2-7,TGTGCCAGCAGTTTAGTTAGGGGGGCCTACGAGCAGTACTTC,CASSLVRGAYEQYF
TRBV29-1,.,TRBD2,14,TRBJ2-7,TGCAGCGTTGGGCCCCGGGGGGGGGCCTACGAGCAGTACTTC,CSVGPRGGAYEQYF
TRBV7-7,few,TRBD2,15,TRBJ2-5,TGTGCTAGCAGCCACGGACTAGCGTACCAAGAGACCCAGTACTTC,CASSHGLAYQETQYF
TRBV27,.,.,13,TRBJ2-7,TGTGCCAGCAGTTTATCTGGGGGCGGCAAGCAGTACTTC,CASSLSGGGKQYF
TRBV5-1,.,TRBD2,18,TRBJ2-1,TGCGCCAGCAGCTCAGGACTAGCGGGGGGGCTGACCCACAATGAGCAGTTCTTC,CASSSGLAGGLTHNEQFF
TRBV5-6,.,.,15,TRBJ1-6,TGTGCCAGCAGCTTGCTTTCAGGGCCGAATTCACCCCTCCACTTT,CASSLLSGPNSPLHF
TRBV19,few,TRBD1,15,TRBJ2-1,TGTGCCAGTAGTCCAGACAGGGACGGGTGGGATGAGCAGTTCTTC,CASSPDRDGWDEQFF